What follows is one T cell receptor (beta chain) and its context. Produced via immunoSEQ multiplex PCR; TCRdb's table is partial and in-frame only. The table has around 120,000 clones, more than 80% seen once. The data stem from a study of blood T cell repertoires in COVID-19. V lost 2 bases and J lost 2; bases outside the gene matches: 7. The germline V gene has CDR1 SGHDT and CDR2 YYEEEE. The CDR3 totals 17 residues. V is TRBV5-6 and J is TRBJ2-1; TRBD2 matches at 10 bases. The sequenced material came from peripheral blood. The origin of this receptor is a woman older than 75 with acute or convalescent COVID-19. CDR3 amino acids: CASSLAGGHNPYNEQFF. CDR3 nucleotide sequence: TGTGCCAGCAGCTTAGCGGGGGGGCACAATCCCTACAATGAGCAGTTCTTC.